This passage covers 30 T cell receptor beta chains from one sample sequenced in a study of PD-L1 blockade in urothelial cancer. This table comes from immunoSEQ multiplex PCR, and its TCRdb copy is limited to in-frame clones, with some not included. The sample records approximately 38,000 clones, 86% being singletons. Noted time point: peripheral blood 6 weeks after treatment start. The source material was PBMCs, sampled around atezolizumab (anti-PD-L1) treatment. The receptors come from a man in his 60s with urothelial cancer.

This sequence joins TRBV7-2 and TRBJ2-4, with TRBD2 matching over 8 bases. The germline gives CDR1 SGHTA, CDR2 FQGNSA. The CDR3 consists of 13 residues. Here the CDR3 reads CATGGSSKNIQYF. The CDR3 DNA reads TGTGCGACGGGGGGGTCGTCCAAAAACATTCAGTACTTC.

The V call is TRBV6-5, the J call TRBJ1-6, with unresolved D. Germline CDR1 reads MNHEY; CDR2 reads SVGAGI. CDR3 length: 14 amino acids. V was clipped by 7 bases and J by 0 bases, with 7 bases between them. CDR3 sequence (DNA): TGTGCCAGCAAGGCGGGCTCCTATAATTCACCCCTCCACTTT. Its translation: CASKAGSYNSPLHF.

This chain links TRBV19 with TRBJ1-2, with TRBD1 matching over 9 bases. Germline lookup yields CDR1 LNHDA and CDR2 SQIVND (reference sequence). Trimming cost V 3 bases and J 8 bases; bases outside gene matches: 16. The CDR3 runs 17 residues. CDR3 nucleotide sequence: TGTGCCAGTAGTATGCGCTATCCGGGACAGGGATCATACGGCTACACCTTC. Amino acid sequence: CASSMRYPGQGSYGYTF. The variable domain in full, completed from reference TRBV19 and TRBJ1-2, reads DGGITQSPKYLFRKEGQNVTLSCEQNLNHDAMYWYRQDPGQGLRLIYYSQIVNDFQKGDIAEGYSVSREKKESFPLTVTSAQKNPTAFYLCASSMRYPGQGSYGYTFGSGTRLTVV.

The V and J genes are TRBV27 and TRBJ2-7; 7 positions agree with TRBD1. V dropped 6 bases and J dropped 3; count of bases not matched to a gene: 8. CDR3 size: 14 residues. Per the germline V gene, CDR1 is MNHEY and CDR2 is SMNVEV (reference sequence). CDR3 loop: CASRRQGRGYEQYF. The CDR3 bases are TGTGCCAGCAGACGACAGGGTAGAGGCTACGAGCAGTACTTC.

A remark on this clone: At one of its ends the junction is not consistent with the germline gene, which may arise from a read error. The chain has TRBV7-7 and TRBJ2-5; 7 positions match TRBD2. From germline, CDR1 is SSHAT and CDR2 FNYEAQ (reference sequence). This CDR3 has 16 amino acids. This CDR3 reads CASSLEAAGVQETQYF. Here the CDR3 DNA reads TGTGCTAGCAGCTTAGAGGCCGCGGGAGTGCAAGAGACCCAGTACTTC.

V gene TRBV5-1 combines with J gene TRBJ2-1, with 10 bases matching TRBD2. Germline CDR1 and CDR2: SGHRS and YFSETQ. Losses at the gene ends were 0 bases for V and 8 bases for J; bases not matched to a gene: 8. This CDR3 region has 16 residues. The CDR3 nucleotides are TGCGCCAGCAGCTTGGGGGCTAGCGGGAGTACGGATGAGCAGTTCTTC. Protein product: CASSLGASGSTDEQFF.

The rearrangement links TRBV7-3 to TRBJ2-1, with 7 bases aligning to TRBD2. The CDR3 contains 13 residues. V was pared by 0 bases and J by 10 bases, with 3 bases of the junction left unmatched. The germline V gene encodes CDR1 SGHTA and CDR2 FQGTGA. The CDR3 DNA reads as TGTGCCAGCAGCTTAACCGGGCGGGGGGAGCAGTTCTTC. It is translated as CASSLTGRGEQFF.

The chain is built from TRBV10-3 and TRBJ2-1; 8 bases line up with TRBD1. This CDR3 is built from 15 residues. Germline loops: CDR1 ENHRY, CDR2 SYGVKD. V trimming: 10 bases; J trimming: 5 bases; junction bases outside the gene matches: 13. In nucleotides, the CDR3 is TGTGCCACCCTCCCGGGTGACAGGGGTAACAATGAGCAGTTCTTC. This sequence encodes CATLPGDRGNNEQFF.

The rearrangement links TRBV28 to TRBJ2-1; TRBD2 matches at 10 bases. V dropped 5 bases and J dropped 8; count of bases not matched to a gene: 9. CDR1 is MDHEN and CDR2 is SYDVKM in the germline V gene. CDR3 size: 15 residues. The CDR3 DNA reads TGTGCCAGCAGTACACTAGCGGGGCCCCGGGATGAGCAGTTCTTC. Amino acids: CASSTLAGPRDEQFF.

The rearrangement uses TRBV4-2 and TRBJ2-7; 10 bases fit TRBD2. This CDR3 is built from 19 residues. Unmatched junction bases numbered 14, after V lost 0 bases and J lost 3 bases. The V gene's germline CDR1 is LGHNA and CDR2 YNFKEQ. The CDR3 sequence: CASSQDWSELAGIFYEQYF. The DNA for the CDR3 is TGTGCCAGCAGCCAAGATTGGAGCGAACTAGCGGGAATCTTCTACGAGCAGTACTTC.

The V gene is TRBV6-5, the J gene TRBJ2-1, with 9 bases identical to TRBD2. The germline V gene has CDR1 MNHEY and CDR2 SVGAGI. This CDR3 comprises 15 residues. V dropped 7 bases and J dropped 2; count of bases not matched to a gene: 6. The CDR3 sequence is CASTRAGGPYNEQFF. CDR3 in DNA: TGTGCCAGCACCAGAGCGGGGGGACCCTACAATGAGCAGTTCTTC.

This chain links TRBV5-4 with TRBJ2-1; D is possibly TRBD1 (6 bases). The CDR3 length is 13 residues. Trimming removed 2 bases at V and 10 bases at J, with 13 bases between. Germline CDR1 is SGHNT and CDR2 is YYREEE (reference sequence). CDR3 nucleotides: TGTGCCAGCAGCTTTTCGGACAGATGGGAGCAGTTCTTC. Translated, it gives CASSFSDRWEQFF.

Points on this clone: Different DNA sequences within this sample yield the same CDR3. The rearrangement links TRBV6-5 to TRBJ1-5; 7 nucleotides match TRBD1. The CDR3 is made up of 13 amino acids. In germline, CDR1 is MNHEY, CDR2 SVGAGI. Trimming took 8 bases from V and 4 from J; bases not matched to a gene: 5. Here the CDR3 reads CASRRDRNQPQHF. The CDR3 nucleotides read TGTGCCAGCCGTCGGGACAGAAATCAGCCCCAGCATTTT.

The chain employs TRBV7-8 and TRBJ2-1; possibly TRBD1 for D (6 bases). Germline CDR1 is SGHVS and CDR2 is FQNEAQ. Deletions cut 6 bases from V and 4 bases from J, with 13 bases between. The CDR3 has 14 residues. Here the CDR3 reads CASRQNREYNEQFF. In DNA, the CDR3 is TGTGCCAGCAGACAAAACAGGGAATACAATGAGCAGTTCTTC. The variable domain in full, with the rest retrieved from reference TRBV7-8 and TRBJ2-1, is GAGVSQSPRYKVAKRGQDVALRCDPISGHVSLFWYQQALGQGPEFLTYFQNEAQLDKSGLPSDRFFAERPEGSVSTLKIQRTQQEDSAVYLCASRQNREYNEQFFGPGTRLTVL.

This clone turned up a few times. The chain carries TRBV5-1 and TRBJ2-3; a weak D match, TRBD2 (6 bases). The germline V and J ends were trimmed by 2 bases and 0 bases, with 10 bases remaining between them. Germline V gene data show CDR1 as SGHRS and CDR2 as YFSETQ. The CDR3 contains 15 residues. In nucleotides, the CDR3 is TGCGCCAGCAGCTTCGGAGGGTACAGCACAGATACGCAGTATTTT. Residues: CASSFGGYSTDTQYF.

The gene calls are TRBV5-1 and TRBJ2-1; TRBD2 aligns across 9 bases. Trimming cost V 1 base and J 9 bases; bases outside gene matches: 8. The CDR3 is 15 amino acids. CDR1 is SGHRS, CDR2 YFSETQ, per germline. CDR3 in amino acids: CASSLSSGSYGEQFF. The CDR3 nucleotides are TGCGCCAGCAGCTTGAGTAGCGGGAGTTACGGTGAGCAGTTCTTC.

V gene TRBV5-6 combines with J gene TRBJ2-1; D ambiguous. This CDR3 is built from 14 residues. V lost 0 bases and J lost 8, with 12 bases in between. Germline V gives CDR1 SGHDT, CDR2 YYEEEE. CDR3 bases: TGTGCCAGCAGCTTGGGTCTAATCCAAGATGAGCAGTTCTTC. It yields the protein CASSLGLIQDEQFF.

On this clone: An end of the junction does not agree with germline; a read error may underlie this. V usage is TRBV19 and J usage is TRBJ2-2, with 9 bases matching TRBD2. The CDR3 consists of 15 residues. Germline V gene lookup returns CDR1 LNHDA and CDR2 SQIVND (reference sequence). The CDR3 is CASRIAGVNTGELFF. Written as DNA, the CDR3 is TGTGCCAGTAGAATAGCGGGAGTTAACACCGGGGAGCTGTTTTTT.

The V call is TRBV29-1, the J call TRBJ1-2; 9 bases map to TRBD1. The germline CDR1 and CDR2 sequences are SQVTM and ANQGSEA. The CDR3 is 14 amino acids. The V gene end was trimmed by 4 bases and the J gene end by 6 bases; junction bases not matched to a gene: 9. CDR3 amino acids: CSVGPQTGGHGYTF. CDR3 coding DNA: TGCAGCGTTGGCCCGCAGACAGGGGGGCATGGCTACACCTTC.

The rearrangement joins TRBV11-3 to TRBJ2-1; a possible D gene is TRBD2 (5 bases). Per germline, CDR1 SGHNT and CDR2 YENEEA. Trimming took off 6 bases at V and 0 bases at J, with 6 bases between the two ends. This CDR3 contains 13 residues. The CDR3 here is CASSGSSYNEQFF. CDR3 coding DNA: TGTGCCAGCAGTGGGAGCTCCTACAATGAGCAGTTCTTC.

This chain uses TRBV5-1 with TRBJ2-2, with D possibly being TRBD2 (6 bases). The V end lost 0 bases, the J end lost 1 base, and 7 bases lay between the germline ends. CDR3 length: 15 residues. Germline V gives CDR1 SGHRS, CDR2 YFSETQ. CDR3 loop: CASSLDGGNTGELFF. CDR3 DNA sequence: TGCGCCAGCAGCTTGGACGGGGGGAACACCGGGGAGCTGTTTTTT.

This clone was detected once. The chain is built from TRBV18 and TRBJ1-3; 9 bases map to TRBD1. The CDR3 covers 15 residues. V lost 3 bases to trimming and J lost 3 bases; unmatched junction nucleotides: 3. The germline V gene encodes CDR1 KGHSH and CDR2 LQKENI. DNA for the CDR3: TGTGCCAGCTCACCCCAGACAGGGGGTGGAAACACCATATATTTT. Its translation: CASSPQTGGGNTIYF.

The chain combines TRBV30 with TRBJ1-5; a possible D gene is TRBD1 (5 bases). The CDR3 loop spans 15 amino acids. Germline CDR1 reads GTSNPN; CDR2 reads SVGIG (reference sequence). Trimming pared 3 bases from V and 0 bases from J, leaving 12 bases between. The DNA for the CDR3 is TGTGCCTGGAGCTCCGGGGGGTTTAGCAATCAGCCCCAGCATTTT. It specifies CAWSSGGFSNQPQHF.

The chain uses TRBV19 and TRBJ1-4; perhaps TRBD1 as D (5 bases). V gave up 1 base and J gave up 7 bases, with 13 bases separating them. The CDR3 is 15 residues long. Germline V gene sequence: CDR1 LNHDA, CDR2 SQIVND (reference sequence). CDR3 amino acids: CASSIGGQRGEKLFF. The CDR3 nucleotides are TGTGCCAGTAGTATAGGTGGACAAAGGGGTGAAAAACTGTTTTTT.

This clone occurred a few times. The chain uses TRBV28 and TRBJ1-1; maybe TRBD1 (5 bases). The CDR3 has 14 residues. Germline-derived CDR1 and CDR2 are MDHEN and SYDVKM. The V end was cut by 5 bases, the J end by 0 bases, with 10 bases between. The chain's CDR3 is CASSLTAVNTEAFF. CDR3 DNA: TGTGCCAGCAGTCTGACAGCAGTGAACACTGAAGCTTTCTTT.

The CDR3 here is CASSLTRDGDTQYF. The DNA of the CDR3 is TGTGCCAGCAGCTTAACCAGGGATGGGGATACGCAGTATTTT. The chain links TRBV7-9 to TRBJ2-3, with D possibly TRBD1 on 5 matching bases. Deletions cut 2 bases from V and 6 bases from J, with 12 bases between. CDR3 size: 14 residues. CDR1 SEHNR and CDR2 FQNEAQ come from the germline V gene (reference sequence).

Only a few counts were recorded for this clone. The chain couples TRBV4-1 to TRBJ2-2; a weak D match, TRBD2 (7 bases). CDR1 is MGHRA, CDR2 YSYEKL, per germline. CDR3 size: 16 residues. The V end lost 0 bases, the J end lost 5 bases, and 13 bases lay between the germline ends. The CDR3 nucleotides are TGCGCCAGCAGCCAAGAGGGGGGGCCGATTACCGGGGAGCTGTTTTTT. Translation gives CASSQEGGPITGELFF.

The V gene is TRBV7-2, the J gene TRBJ1-5; D unclear. There are 13 residues in the CDR3. Germline-derived CDR1 and CDR2 are SGHTA and FQGNSA. The ends were cut back, 1 base at V and 6 bases at J, with 7 bases in the middle. DNA of the CDR3: TGTGCCAGCAGCTTAGGTACGGGTCAGCCCCAGCATTTT. Its protein is CASSLGTGQPQHF.

The chain uses TRBV5-6 and TRBJ1-5, with a tentative D call TRBD1 (6 bases). V was clipped by 4 bases and J by 0 bases, with 14 bases between them. The CDR3 sequence is 16 residues long. Per germline, CDR1 SGHDT and CDR2 YYEEEE. The CDR3 nucleotides are TGTGCCAGCAGCACCCGGACAGCACCTAGCAATCAGCCCCAGCATTTT. Translation gives CASSTRTAPSNQPQHF.

J is TRBJ2-4 and V is TRBV19, with a possible D match to TRBD2 (6 bases). The CDR3 sequence is 15 residues long. The V gene lost 4 bases and the J gene lost 3 bases, with 13 bases spanning the gap. Germline CDR1 is LNHDA and CDR2 is SQIVND (reference sequence). The CDR3 loop reads CASSNQRADKNIQYF. In DNA form, the CDR3 reads TGTGCCAGTAGTAATCAGCGGGCGGACAAAAACATTCAGTACTTC.